Listed below are T cell receptor beta chains from one sample, sequenced in a study of blood T cell repertoires in COVID-19. Data came from immunoSEQ multiplex PCR; TCRdb stores just in-frame clones and leaves some out. The sample holds 85,000 to 120,000 clones, around 73% seen once. Sequencing input: peripheral blood. The receptors were gathered from a man aged 55 to 70 with active or convalescent COVID-19. Both conserved end residues are part of each CDR3. A D gene is named only where the DNA matches it firmly. Clone size is not always given. Where it is, it says once, few, many or a class for expanded clones.

size,J,D,V,DNA,CDR3
NA,TRBJ2-1,TRBD2,TRBV3-1/TRBV3-2,TGTGCCAGCACCCAGCGGGAGGGCGGAAATGAGCAGTTCTTC,CASTQREGGNEQFF
NA,TRBJ1-5,NA,TRBV6-5,TGTGCCAGCAGTATCCTGTCCAATCAGCCCCAGCATTTT,CASSILSNQPQHF
NA,TRBJ2-1,NA,TRBV19,TGTGCCAGTAGTATACAGGGAACCTCCTACAATGAGCAGTTCTTC,CASSIQGTSYNEQFF
NA,TRBJ1-1,NA,TRBV11-3,TGTGCCAGCAGCGCAGGGTGGGACACTGAAGCTTTCTTT,CASSAGWDTEAFF
NA,TRBJ1-2,NA,TRBV25-1,TGTGCCAGCAGTGGTGGCAGCTATGGCTACACCTTC,CASSGGSYGYTF
NA,TRBJ2-7,TRBD2,TRBV28,TGTGCCAGCAGTTTAGCTAGCGGGGGGACCTACGAGCAGTACTTC,CASSLASGGTYEQYF
NA,TRBJ2-3,TRBD2,TRBV19,TGTGCCAGTAGTATAGGGGTTTCTCTCCGGGAGGGTACTGCCACAGATACGCAGTATTTT,CASSIGVSLREGTATDTQYF
NA,TRBJ2-1,TRBD2,TRBV9,TGTGCCAGCAGCCCGCGAGAGACTAGCGGATTTGACAATGAGCAGTTCTTC,CASSPRETSGFDNEQFF
once,TRBJ2-7,TRBD2,TRBV2,TGTGCCAGCAACCGTGAGGGACTAGCGTTTTACTTC,CASNREGLAFYF
NA,TRBJ1-5,NA,TRBV28,TGTGCCAGCAGTTTAGAGATTCAGCCCCAGCATTTT,CASSLEIQPQHF
few,TRBJ2-2,TRBD2,TRBV6-5,TGTGCCAGCATCTGGACTAGCGGGACCGGGGAGCTGTTTTTT,CASIWTSGTGELFF
NA,TRBJ1-2,NA,TRBV5-4,TGTGCCAGCAGTGACGACAGCTACTATGGCTACACCTTC,CASSDDSYYGYTF
NA,TRBJ1-1,NA,TRBV6-5,TGTGCCAGCAGCCTGACTAGGAACACTGAAGCTTTCTTT,CASSLTRNTEAFF
NA,TRBJ1-2,NA,TRBV5-5,TGTGCCAGCAGCTCACAGGTCTCCTATGGCTACACCTTC,CASSSQVSYGYTF
NA,TRBJ2-7,NA,TRBV21-1,TGTGCCAGCAGCATGGGAGGGACGTACGAGTACTTC,CASSMGGTYEYF
NA,TRBJ2-2,NA,TRBV7-9,TGTGCCAGCAGACCTCCTGGGGGCGGGAGCCTGAACACCGGGGAGCTGTTTTTT,CASRPPGGGSLNTGELFF
NA,TRBJ1-3,NA,TRBV14,TGTGCCAGCAGCCAAGATAGTCTCCCCCCGGGTTCGCCAGGGAACACCATATATTTT,CASSQDSLPPGSPGNTIYF
NA,TRBJ2-2,NA,TRBV27,TGTGCCAGCAGTTTGGGGGACTCCGGGGAGCTGTTTTTT,CASSLGDSGELFF
NA,TRBJ2-7,NA,TRBV7-9,TGTGCCAGCAGCTTAACGAGCGGACTTCCCCCCTACGAGCAGTACTTC,CASSLTSGLPPYEQYF
many,TRBJ1-2,TRBD1,TRBV7-9,TGTGCCAGCAGCCCCGGGACAGGGGGCGCCTATGGCTACACCTTC,CASSPGTGGAYGYTF
few,TRBJ2-1,NA,TRBV27,TGTGCCAGCAGTTTTCAGGGTTCGAGTGAGCAGTTCTTC,CASSFQGSSEQFF
NA,TRBJ2-6,NA,TRBV19,TGTGCCAGTAGTATCGGGAACTCTGGGGCCAACGTCCTGACTTTC,CASSIGNSGANVLTF